This T cell receptor (beta chain) appears in the sequencing data of a study of T cell responses to AZD1222 COVID-19 vaccine. Study-wide results and caveats: After the peak T cell response, and only then, were repertoires sampled. At baseline, seropositivity was found in only a handful of AZD1222 recipients.

This CDR3 has 13 residues. The ends lost 6 bases at V and 7 bases at J; junction bases unmatched: 8. Germline V CDR1 and CDR2: SNHLY, FYNNEI. This clone appeared a single time. Its antigen is not identified. The protocol was immunoSEQ multiplex PCR, while the TCRdb copy is restricted to in-frame clones and leaves out a portion. The data show roughly 150,000 clones, less than 95% seen once. This clonotype was obtained from an adult in good health. The chain carries TRBV2 and TRBJ2-7; 8 bases agree with TRBD1. Specimen: peripheral blood, collected on day 0 of AZD1222 vaccination. In nucleotides, the CDR3 is TGTGCCAGCAGCAACGACAGGGGAGGTGAGCAGTACTTC. Translating it yields CASSNDRGGEQYF.